The 10 T cell receptor beta chains below all came from one sample that was sequenced in a study of shared clonotypes between healthy human individuals (dated by TCRdb to 2020 to 2021). To prepare the library, the immunoSEQ multiplex PCR assay was applied. TCRdb provides this immuneACCESS table in a form limited to in-frame rearrangements. Some clones are lacking; in checked studies, under half of them reflect an unresolved V gene, and why the rest are absent is not known. A total of about 2.4 million clones appear in this sample, around 90% of them only once. About 0.13% of the sample is taken by the ten largest. Source material: naive CD4+ T cells sorted from blood. The cell subset or site label, as the study defines it: CD45RA+ positively selected. The source is a man aged 18 to 30 in good health.

The V and J genes are TRBV14 and TRBJ2-5, with 12 bases aligning to TRBD1. The CDR3 is made up of 16 amino acids. V was pared by 5 bases and J by 5 bases, with 9 bases of the junction left unmatched. From germline, CDR1 is SGHDN and CDR2 FVKESK. The CDR3 nucleotides read TGTGCCAGCAGCGGCCGGGACAGGGGGCGCTGGGAGACCCAGTACTTC. Translated, it gives CASSGRDRGRWETQYF.

The rearrangement links TRBV19 to TRBJ2-7, with a tentative D call TRBD1 (6 bases). CDR1 LNHDA and CDR2 SQIVND come from the germline V gene (reference sequence). The CDR3 is 13 amino acids. V was shortened by 8 bases and J by 3 bases, with 14 bases between the two germline ends. DNA of the CDR3: TGTGCCAGTTCCCCAGGGGCTGGCTACGAGCAGTACTTC. Translated, it gives CASSPGAGYEQYF.

CDR3: CASSEWTVRGFF. In nucleotides, the CDR3 is TGTGCCAGCAGTGAATGGACAGTCCGGGGTTTCTTT. The chain uses TRBV6-1 and TRBJ1-1; maybe TRBD1 (6 bases). Germline V gene sequence: CDR1 MNHNS, CDR2 SASEGT. The CDR3 totals 12 residues. The germline V and J ends were trimmed by 2 bases and 13 bases, with 14 bases remaining between them.

This chain links TRBV5-1 with TRBJ1-2; D is perhaps TRBD1 (5 bases). Trimming pared 1 base from V and 7 bases from J, leaving 17 bases between. Germline V gives CDR1 SGHRS, CDR2 YFSETQ. The CDR3 covers 15 residues. This chain's CDR3 is CASSLRGVVESGYTF. For the CDR3, the DNA is TGCGCCAGCAGCTTGAGAGGGGTAGTCGAGTCTGGCTACACCTTC.

The chain couples TRBV2 to TRBJ1-5; TRBD1 might be the D (5 bases). V lost 7 bases and J lost 0, with 16 bases in between. The germline CDR1 and CDR2 sequences are SNHLY and FYNNEI. The CDR3 extends over 16 amino acids. The CDR3 nucleotides are TGTGCCAGCAACGATCAGGGCCCAGGTAGCAATCAGCCCCAGCATTTT. Its protein is CASNDQGPGSNQPQHF.

This rearrangement joins TRBV10-3 to TRBJ2-3, with a weak D call TRBD1 (7 bases). This CDR3 region has 16 residues. The V gene's germline CDR1 is ENHRY and CDR2 SYGVKD. Trimming removed 0 bases at V and 4 bases at J, with 14 bases between. CDR3 sequence (DNA): TGTGCCATCAGTGAGTCGTGGGCAGGGGGGCCAGATACGCAGTATTTT. Translating gives CAISESWAGGPDTQYF.

This chain links TRBV5-1 with TRBJ2-3, with D maybe TRBD1 (5 bases). V was shortened by 7 bases and J by 2 bases, with 14 bases between the two germline ends. The CDR3 is 14 amino acids. Per germline, CDR1 SGHRS and CDR2 YFSETQ. CDR3 region: CASGEGDPTDTQYF. CDR3 nucleotide sequence: TGCGCCAGCGGCGAAGGGGATCCCACAGATACGCAGTATTTT.

V is TRBV5-4 and J is TRBJ2-7, with TRBD2 identical over 8 bases. The germline CDR1 and CDR2 sequences are SGHNT and YYREEE (reference sequence). V shed 4 bases, J shed 2 bases, and the junction held 11 bases outside the gene matches. This CDR3 has 16 amino acids. The CDR3 protein is CASSPSQTSVAYEQYF. The CDR3, as DNA: TGTGCCAGCAGCCCATCTCAGACTAGCGTTGCCTACGAGCAGTACTTC.

This sequence joins TRBV4-1 and TRBJ1-5; TRBD1 matches at 11 bases. V lost 0 bases to trimming and J lost 6 bases; unmatched junction nucleotides: 13. Looked up from germline, CDR1 is MGHRA and CDR2 is YSYEKL. The CDR3 spans 19 residues. In DNA, the CDR3 is TGCGCCAGCAGCCAAGATCCATCCGGGACAGGGGGAGGAAGTCAGCCCCAGCATTTT. It specifies CASSQDPSGTGGGSQPQHF.

Points on this clone: A read error may produce the germline difference seen at one junction end. The gene calls are TRBV7-2 and TRBJ2-3; D might be TRBD2 (5 bases). The CDR3 spans 15 residues. Per the germline V gene, CDR1 is SGHTA and CDR2 is FQGNSA. CDR3 residues: CASSPGIARTYTQYF. The CDR3 DNA reads as TGTGCCAGCAGCCCCGGGATAGCCCGCACATATACGCAGTATTTT.